The source of this T cell receptor beta chain is a study of CD8 T cells in Susac syndrome. A quantity of about 0.45 to 1 ug RNA underwent reverse transcription using random hexamers. One entry per CDR3 protein, called by TCRdb with MiXCR from the immunoSEQ multiplex PCR reads. The sample has 160,000 or so distinct CDR3 sequences; 92% are singletons. CD8+ and CD4+ T cells taken from blood had their TCR beta sequenced. Healthy donors were controls matched for age and sex. TEMRA cells were FACS-enriched, while CD8+ and CD4+ T cells were negatively isolated. CDR1 is MNHEY and CDR2 is SVGAGI in the germline V gene. The germline V and J ends were trimmed by 5 bases and 2 bases, with 13 bases remaining between them. The CDR3 covers 14 residues.

Sequencing was carried out using CD4+ T cells from PBMCs. The TCR originated in a human donor in good health. The chain employs TRBV6-5 and TRBJ2-7, with D possibly TRBD2 on 6 matching bases. In DNA form, the CDR3 reads TGTGCCAGCAGTCGGGCGCGGAGGGCCTACGAGCAGTACTTC. Translated: CASSRARRAYEQYF.